The rows below give T cell receptor beta chains drawn from one sample of a study of PD-1 blockade in mismatch repair-deficient tumors. Libraries were prepared by immunoSEQ multiplex PCR; TCRdb keeps only in-frame clonotypes and omits some of them. The profile shows over 100,000 clones, around three quarters of them singletons. Source: peripheral blood, taken around 60 weeks after starting pembrolizumab. The source is an adult with mismatch repair-deficient cancer. CDR3s include the opening cysteine and the closing phenylalanine or tryptophan. The D gene is left open where the match is weak. Rows give clone size only sometimes, using once, few, many, or a class for an expanded clone.

CDR3 length	J gene	clone size	V gene	D gene	CDR3 DNA	CDR3 protein
15	TRBJ1-2	.	TRBV5-1	TRBD1	TGCGCCAGCAGCCCGGGGACAGGGGGCTACCATGGCTACACCTTC	CASSPGTGGYHGYTF
15	TRBJ2-7	.	TRBV27	.	TGTGCCAGCAGGTCATCCGGGACTTCACCTTACGAGCAGTACTTC	CASRSSGTSPYEQYF
11	TRBJ2-3	.	TRBV6-6	TRBD2	TGTGCCAGCAGCTCGGGAGGTACGCAGTATTTT	CASSSGGTQYF
15	TRBJ1-2	once	TRBV5-4	.	TGTGCCAGCAGCAAGGGACCCCCAGGGAACTATGGCTACACCTTC	CASSKGPPGNYGYTF
16	TRBJ2-1	.	TRBV18	.	TGTGCCAGCTCATCACCGTCTGGAAGCCCCTACAATGAGCAGTTCTTC	CASSSPSGSPYNEQFF
15	TRBJ2-7	.	TRBV7-2	.	TGTGCCAGCAGCTTAGTCCTAGCCCTGACCTACGAGCAGTACTTC	CASSLVLALTYEQYF
12	TRBJ1-2	.	TRBV6-6	.	TGTGCCAGCAGTTACGCAGGATATGGCTACACCTTC	CASSYAGYGYTF
16	TRBJ2-7	.	TRBV7-9	.	TGTGCCAGCAGCTCGCCCCCCACAGCGGTTTTCTACGAGCAGTACTTC	CASSSPPTAVFYEQYF
12	TRBJ1-2	.	TRBV5-8	.	TGTGCCAGCAGCGAGCGAATTTATGGCTACACCTTC	CASSERIYGYTF
17	TRBJ2-3	few	TRBV25-1	TRBD1	TGTGCCAGCAGTGCACCCCGGACAGGGCCTAGCACAGATACGCAGTATTTT	CASSAPRTGPSTDTQYF
14	TRBJ2-1	.	TRBV2	.	TGTGCCAGCAGTATGGGGGGCTCCTACAATGAGCAGTTCTTC	CASSMGGSYNEQFF
14	TRBJ1-5	.	TRBV6-1	.	TGTGCCAGTGACGACTGCTATAGCAATCAGCCCCAGCATTTT	CASDDCYSNQPQHF
13	TRBJ1-2	.	TRBV5-5	.	TGTGCCAGCAGCCTCCGACAGACCTATGGCTACACCTTC	CASSLRQTYGYTF
17	TRBJ2-7	.	TRBV7-2	TRBD1	TGTGCCAGCAGCTTACGCCAGGGACAGGAGATGACCTACGAGCAGTACTTC	CASSLRQGQEMTYEQYF
14	TRBJ2-1	.	TRBV10-2	TRBD2	TGCGCCAGCAGTGCGGGACTAGCAGTGGATGAGCAGTTCTTC	CASSAGLAVDEQFF
16	TRBJ1-2	.	TRBV5-8	.	TGTGCCAGCAGCTCACTCGGACAGAAGATTAACTATGGCTACACCTTC	CASSSLGQKINYGYTF